Following are 18 T cell receptor beta chains from one sample sequenced in a study of sequential checkpoint blockade in melanoma. Noted treatment: randomized to nivolumab then ipilimumab (arm A) or the reverse (arm B). The repertoire was sequenced with immunoSEQ multiplex PCR; TCRdb's copy has only in-frame clones and lacks some. The sample carries about 9,200 clones, roughly 25% recorded once. The sequencing here drew on tumor tissue (inferred from file names), taken from a patient given nivolumab and ipilimumab in sequence. These TCRs come from a human donor with melanoma.

This clone occurred a few times. The genes are TRBV28 and TRBJ1-1; 8 bases line up with TRBD1. The ends lost 5 bases at V and 7 bases at J; junction bases unmatched: 15. Germline CDR1 is MDHEN and CDR2 is SYDVKM. The CDR3 loop spans 16 amino acids. CDR3 in amino acids: CASSPKYDRGLGEAFF. Written as DNA, the CDR3 is TGTGCCAGCAGTCCAAAATACGACAGGGGTCTTGGTGAAGCTTTCTTT.

This clone has only a few counts. An end of the junction differs from the germline gene, which may be a read error. This sequence joins TRBV7-6 and TRBJ2-7, with 7 positions matching TRBD2. The germline V gene has CDR1 SGHVS and CDR2 FNYEAQ. The CDR3 is made up of 15 amino acids. The CDR3 here is CASSLGGDGSYEQYF. The CDR3, as DNA: TGTGCTAGCAGCTTGGGAGGGGACGGCTCCTACGAGCAGTACTTC.

This clone has ten or more counts. V and J are TRBV11-3 and TRBJ2-7; 9 nucleotides align to TRBD2. V dropped 1 base and J dropped 3; count of bases not matched to a gene: 10. Looked up from germline, CDR1 is SGHNT and CDR2 is YENEEA. The CDR3 length is 17 residues. CDR3: CASSLVASSGGLYEQYF. CDR3 bases: TGTGCCAGCAGCTTAGTAGCTTCCAGCGGGGGGCTCTACGAGCAGTACTTC. The full variable domain, with the rest looked up from reference TRBV11-3 and TRBJ2-7, is EAGVVQSPRYKIIEKKQPVAFWCNPISGHNTLYWYLQNLGQGPELLIRYENEEAVDDSQLPKDRFSAERLKGVDSTLKIQPAELGDSAVYLCASSLVASSGGLYEQYFGPGTRLTVT.

This chain joins TRBV29-1 and TRBJ1-2; D gene ambiguous. V was shortened by 3 bases and J by 8 bases, with 16 bases between the two germline ends. The CDR3 totals 13 residues. Germline V gene data show CDR1 as SQVTM and CDR2 as ANQGSEA. The CDR3 sequence is CSVDPSGFQGYTF. The DNA of the CDR3 is TGCAGCGTTGACCCCTCGGGGTTTCAAGGCTACACCTTC.

This clone has just a few counts. This sequence joins TRBV28 and TRBJ1-2, with 10 bases matching TRBD1. CDR1 MDHEN and CDR2 SYDVKM come from the germline V gene. Trimming took 1 base from V and 8 from J; bases not matched to a gene: 1. The CDR3 loop spans 13 amino acids. This chain's CDR3 is CASSLLTGGGYTF. CDR3 DNA sequence: TGTGCCAGCAGTTTATTGACAGGGGGCGGCTACACCTTC.

This clone has only a few counts. The rearrangement joins TRBV18 to TRBJ1-4; TRBD1 might be the D (5 bases). The germline V and J ends were trimmed by 3 bases and 5 bases, with 13 bases remaining between them. This CDR3 contains 15 residues. Germline CDR1 and CDR2: KGHSH and LQKENI. The CDR3 nucleotides read TGTGCCAGCTCACCCACGTCGGGGGGGAATGAAAAACTGTTTTTT. Its translation: CASSPTSGGNEKLFF.

The chain joins TRBV6-8 to TRBJ1-2; 11 bases line up with TRBD1. This CDR3 has 15 amino acids. Germline V gene sequence: CDR1 MNHGY, CDR2 SAAAGT. V lost 4 bases, J lost 5 bases, and 6 bases stayed unmatched. In DNA form, the CDR3 reads TGTGCCAGCAGTTCCGGGACAGGGGGTGATTATGGCTACACCTTC. Translated: CASSSGTGGDYGYTF.

The V call is TRBV19, the J call TRBJ2-3; 7 bases match TRBD1. The J segment lost 1 base and the V segment lost 3 bases, leaving 10 bases of the junction unmatched. CDR1 and CDR2 from the germline V gene are LNHDA and SQIVND (reference sequence). There are 17 residues in the CDR3. CDR3 amino acids: CASSIVTGVMGTDTQYF. As DNA, the CDR3 is TGTGCCAGTAGTATTGTAACAGGGGTTATGGGCACAGATACGCAGTATTTT.

This clone has only a few counts. The chain has TRBV6-1 and TRBJ1-4; D perhaps matches TRBD1 (5 bases). V lost 0 bases to trimming and J lost 7 bases, with 12 bases between them. This CDR3 is built from 15 residues. The V gene's germline CDR1 is MNHNS and CDR2 SASEGT. The DNA of the CDR3 is TGTGCCAGCAGTGAAGCACATTCCGGGGGTGAAAAACTGTTTTTT. It encodes CASSEAHSGGEKLFF.

The V and J genes are TRBV6-8 and TRBJ1-1; D is unresolved. From germline, CDR1 is MNHGY and CDR2 SAAAGT. V was shortened by 0 bases and J by 11 bases, with 10 bases between the two germline ends. This CDR3 is built from 12 residues. The CDR3 bases are TGTGCCAGCAGTTACTCATCAGGTACGGCTTTCTTT. It codes for CASSYSSGTAFF.

This clone has only a few counts. V gene TRBV18 combines with J gene TRBJ1-4; D remains ambiguous. CDR3 size: 13 residues. Per the germline V gene, CDR1 is KGHSH and CDR2 is LQKENI. V lost 6 bases and J 8 bases, leaving 13 bases between the germline ends. CDR3 in amino acids: CASSPGVGEKLFF. The DNA of the CDR3 is TGTGCCAGCTCCCCCGGGGTTGGAGAAAAACTGTTTTTT.

The table lists this clone with many counts. The J gene is TRBJ2-1, the V gene TRBV11-3; D might be TRBD1 or TRBD2, each matching 6 bases. Germline CDR1 SGHNT, CDR2 YENEEA. Trimming cost V 5 bases and J 7 bases, with 15 bases left between them. This CDR3 is built from 14 residues. In nucleotides, the CDR3 is TGTGCCAGCAGCCAAGGGGGGCCGGGGAATGAGCAGTTCTTC. This translates into CASSQGGPGNEQFF.

By its share, this clone is medium-sized. The chain joins TRBV6-8 to TRBJ1-3; D unresolved. Looked up from germline, CDR1 is MNHGY and CDR2 is SAAAGT. Trimming took 3 bases from V and 2 from J, leaving 5 bases between them. This CDR3 is 13 amino acids long. The CDR3 DNA sequence: TGTGCCAGCAGTTATTCCACTGGAAACACCATATATTTT. Translating it yields CASSYSTGNTIYF.

This clone has just a few counts. The V call is TRBV11-3, the J call TRBJ2-7; 8 nucleotides align to TRBD1. V lost 0 bases to trimming and J lost 3 bases; unmatched junction nucleotides: 16. The CDR3 loop spans 19 amino acids. Germline V gene sequence: CDR1 SGHNT, CDR2 YENEEA. The DNA of the CDR3 is TGTGCCAGCAGCTTAGATGATGGCAGGGGGCCGGAAGGGTTCTACGAGCAGTACTTC. It specifies CASSLDDGRGPEGFYEQYF.

The chain employs TRBV30 and TRBJ2-7; TRBD1 matches 8 bases. The CDR3 consists of 11 residues. Trimming cost V 8 bases and J 7 bases; bases outside gene matches: 7. Germline CDR1 GTSNPN, CDR2 SVGIG (reference sequence). CDR3 sequence: CAEGQGGEQYF. The CDR3 DNA is TGTGCCGAAGGACAGGGCGGTGAGCAGTACTTC.

The rearrangement links TRBV12-5 to TRBJ2-3, with D perhaps matching TRBD2 (6 bases). The CDR3 has 14 amino acids. V lost 1 base and J 1 base, leaving 6 bases between the germline ends. Per the germline V gene, CDR1 is LGHNT and CDR2 is FRNRAP. CDR3 sequence reads: CASGLGGGTDTQYF. In DNA, the CDR3 is TGTGCTAGTGGTTTGGGGGGGGGCACAGATACGCAGTATTTT.

The CDR3 reads CASSPGGSTDTQYF. In DNA, the CDR3 is TGTGCCAGCAGCCCGGGGGGTAGCACAGATACGCAGTATTTT. The gene calls are TRBV11-3 and TRBJ2-3; TRBD2 agrees at 7 bases. Germline V gives CDR1 SGHNT, CDR2 YENEEA. The length of the CDR3 is 14 residues. Losses at the gene ends were 5 bases for V and 0 bases for J; bases not matched to a gene: 2.

In its sample, this clone was seen a few times. The gene calls are TRBV11-3 and TRBJ1-1; no reliable D call. Between the trimmed V and J ends, which lost 5 bases and 4 bases, there was a span of 14 bases. Germline loops: CDR1 SGHNT, CDR2 YENEEA. The CDR3 totals 14 residues. The CDR3 region is CASSPLRESTEAFF. Here the CDR3 DNA reads TGTGCCAGCAGCCCCCTAAGGGAAAGCACTGAAGCTTTCTTT.